The entry that follows covers one T cell receptor (beta chain) sequence. The entry originates in a study of blood T cell repertoires in COVID-19. As for the study in general: Collection of acute and convalescent COVID-19 samples took place in the United States, Italy and Spain. T cells, B-cell-depleted T cells, or PBMCs supplied cDNA or gDNA.

TCRdb keeps only in-frame clones here, not all; method: immunoSEQ multiplex PCR. Among a few hundred thousand clones listed, more than 65% were seen once. CDR1 SGHTA and CDR2 FQGNSA come from the germline V gene. The trim removed 5 bases at V and 9 bases at J, leaving 8 bases unmatched. This CDR3 is built from 14 residues. The V gene is TRBV7-2, the J gene TRBJ2-1; 9 nucleotides line up with TRBD2. The TCR was taken from a woman between 40 and 50 years old who had recovered from COVID-19. Specimen: peripheral blood. CDR3 region: CASSAKSGGLEQFF. CDR3 in DNA: TGTGCCAGCAGCGCCAAGAGCGGGGGGCTTGAGCAGTTCTTC.